One TCR beta chain is described in this entry. As yet, its antigen is unknown. The data were obtained in a study of PD-1 blockade in classical Hodgkin lymphoma. Study findings and constraints: What drove the repertoire differences, possibly disease activity or prior therapy, has not been defined. Newly diagnosed patients had diversity similar to the baseline diversity of complete responders.

Repertoires were generated with immunoSEQ multiplex PCR, while TCRdb's copy carries only in-frame clones and drops some. This table has about 12,000 clones, about 88% appearing once. The trim removed 0 bases at V and 10 bases at J, leaving 7 bases unmatched. The length of the CDR3 is 16 residues. Germline CDR1 reads MNHNS; CDR2 reads SASEGT. Sample time point: cycle 4 day 1 (C4D1), after 6 weeks of nivolumab. Following autologous stem cell transplantation, relapse occurred in every patient, and exposure to brentuximab vedotin varied. Thawed PBMCs were the source of CD8+ T cells, obtained through magnetic negative selection.

The rearrangement joins TRBV6-1 to TRBJ2-1; 12 bases are a match to TRBD1. Sequenced material: CD8+ T cells from blood, taken before the fourth cycle of nivolumab. This receptor was identified in a human donor with classical Hodgkin lymphoma. The donor label of this sample is uncertain. CDR3 sequence reads: CASSEADGTGGVEQFF. The CDR3 DNA sequence: TGTGCCAGCAGTGAAGCTGACGGGACAGGGGGCGTGGAGCAGTTCTTC.